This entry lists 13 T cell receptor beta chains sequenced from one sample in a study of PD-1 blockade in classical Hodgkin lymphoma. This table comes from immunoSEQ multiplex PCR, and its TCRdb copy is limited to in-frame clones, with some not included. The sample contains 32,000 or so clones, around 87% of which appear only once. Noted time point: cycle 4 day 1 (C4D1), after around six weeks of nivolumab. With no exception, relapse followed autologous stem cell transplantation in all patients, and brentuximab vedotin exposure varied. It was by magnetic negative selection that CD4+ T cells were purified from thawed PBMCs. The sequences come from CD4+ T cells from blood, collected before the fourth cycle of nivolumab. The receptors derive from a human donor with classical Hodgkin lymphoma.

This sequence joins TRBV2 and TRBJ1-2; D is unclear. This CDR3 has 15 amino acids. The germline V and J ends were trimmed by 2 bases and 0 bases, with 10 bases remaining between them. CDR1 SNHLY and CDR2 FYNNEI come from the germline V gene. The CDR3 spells CASSELLGSNYGYTF. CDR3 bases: TGTGCCAGCAGTGAACTCTTGGGATCTAACTATGGCTACACCTTC.

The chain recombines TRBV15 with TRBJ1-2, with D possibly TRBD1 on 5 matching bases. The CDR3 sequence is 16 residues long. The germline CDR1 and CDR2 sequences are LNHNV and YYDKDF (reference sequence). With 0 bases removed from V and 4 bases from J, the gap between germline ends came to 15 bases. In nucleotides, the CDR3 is TGTGCCACCAGCAGAGACCGGGGGGAGGGCATCTATGGCTACACCTTC. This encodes CATSRDRGEGIYGYTF.

This CDR3 is CASSLAGQSTDTQYF. The CDR3 DNA is TGTGCCAGCAGCTTAGCGGGACAAAGCACAGATACGCAGTATTTT. The chain recombines TRBV11-2 with TRBJ2-3; D might be TRBD1 (6 bases). V gave up 1 base and J gave up 0 bases, with 8 bases separating them. Germline V CDR1 and CDR2: SGHAT, FQNNGV. This CDR3 has 15 residues.

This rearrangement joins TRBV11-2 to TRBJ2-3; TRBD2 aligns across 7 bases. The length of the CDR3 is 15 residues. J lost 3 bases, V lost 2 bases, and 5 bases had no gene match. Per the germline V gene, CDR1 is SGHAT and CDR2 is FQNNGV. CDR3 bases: TGTGCCAGCAGCTTATCGGGAGGTGGTACAGATACGCAGTATTTT. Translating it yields CASSLSGGGTDTQYF.

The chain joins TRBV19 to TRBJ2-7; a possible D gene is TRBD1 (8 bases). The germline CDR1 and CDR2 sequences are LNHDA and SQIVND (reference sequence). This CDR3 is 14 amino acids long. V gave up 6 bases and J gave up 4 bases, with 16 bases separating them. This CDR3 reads CASRRGTGAYEQYF. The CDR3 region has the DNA TGTGCCAGTAGGCGGGGGACAGGAGCATACGAGCAGTACTTC.

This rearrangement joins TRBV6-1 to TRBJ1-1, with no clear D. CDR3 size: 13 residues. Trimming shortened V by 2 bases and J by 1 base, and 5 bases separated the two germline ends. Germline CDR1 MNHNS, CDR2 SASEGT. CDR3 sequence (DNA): TGTGCCAGCAGTGAACGATGGAACACTGAAGCTTTCTTT. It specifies CASSERWNTEAFF.

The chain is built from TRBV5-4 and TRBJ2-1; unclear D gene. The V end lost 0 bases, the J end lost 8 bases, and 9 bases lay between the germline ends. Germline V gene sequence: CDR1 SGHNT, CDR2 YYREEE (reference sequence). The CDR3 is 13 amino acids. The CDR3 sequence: CASSLDLFDEQFF. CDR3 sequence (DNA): TGTGCCAGCAGCTTGGACCTGTTCGATGAGCAGTTCTTC.

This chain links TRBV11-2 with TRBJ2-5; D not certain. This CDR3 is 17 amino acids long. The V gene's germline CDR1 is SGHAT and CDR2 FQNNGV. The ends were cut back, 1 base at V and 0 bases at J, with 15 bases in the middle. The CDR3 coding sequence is TGTGCCAGCAGCTTAGCTTCCCGTTATTGGTACCAAGAGACCCAGTACTTC. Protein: CASSLASRYWYQETQYF.

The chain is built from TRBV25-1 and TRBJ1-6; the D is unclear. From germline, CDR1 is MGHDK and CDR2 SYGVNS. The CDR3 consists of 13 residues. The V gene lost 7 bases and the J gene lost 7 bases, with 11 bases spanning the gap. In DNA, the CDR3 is TGTGCCAGCACAGCGTGGGAGAATTCACCCCTCCACTTT. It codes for CASTAWENSPLHF.

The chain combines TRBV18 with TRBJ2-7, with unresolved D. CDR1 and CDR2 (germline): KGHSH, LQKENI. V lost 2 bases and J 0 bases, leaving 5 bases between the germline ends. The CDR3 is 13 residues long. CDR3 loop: CASSPSFSYEQYF. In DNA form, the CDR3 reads TGTGCCAGCTCACCAAGTTTCTCCTACGAGCAGTACTTC.

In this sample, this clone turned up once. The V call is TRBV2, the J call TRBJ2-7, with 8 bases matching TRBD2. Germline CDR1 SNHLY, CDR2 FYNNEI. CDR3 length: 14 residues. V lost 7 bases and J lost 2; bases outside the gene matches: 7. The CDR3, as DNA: TGTGCCAGCATGGTGTCTAGCGGGCCCTACGAGCAGTACTTC. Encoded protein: CASMVSSGPYEQYF.

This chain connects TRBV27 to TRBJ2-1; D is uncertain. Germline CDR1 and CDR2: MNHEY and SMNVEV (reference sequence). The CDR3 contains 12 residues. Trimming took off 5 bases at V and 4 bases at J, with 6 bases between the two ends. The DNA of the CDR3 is TGTGCCAGCAGTCGAGGTTACAATGAGCAGTTCTTC. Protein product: CASSRGYNEQFF.

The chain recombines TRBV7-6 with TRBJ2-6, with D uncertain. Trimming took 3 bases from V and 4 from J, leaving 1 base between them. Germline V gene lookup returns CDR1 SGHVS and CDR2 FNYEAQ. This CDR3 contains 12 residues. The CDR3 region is CASSLGANVLTF. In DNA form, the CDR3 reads TGTGCCAGCAGCTTGGGGGCCAACGTCCTGACTTTC.